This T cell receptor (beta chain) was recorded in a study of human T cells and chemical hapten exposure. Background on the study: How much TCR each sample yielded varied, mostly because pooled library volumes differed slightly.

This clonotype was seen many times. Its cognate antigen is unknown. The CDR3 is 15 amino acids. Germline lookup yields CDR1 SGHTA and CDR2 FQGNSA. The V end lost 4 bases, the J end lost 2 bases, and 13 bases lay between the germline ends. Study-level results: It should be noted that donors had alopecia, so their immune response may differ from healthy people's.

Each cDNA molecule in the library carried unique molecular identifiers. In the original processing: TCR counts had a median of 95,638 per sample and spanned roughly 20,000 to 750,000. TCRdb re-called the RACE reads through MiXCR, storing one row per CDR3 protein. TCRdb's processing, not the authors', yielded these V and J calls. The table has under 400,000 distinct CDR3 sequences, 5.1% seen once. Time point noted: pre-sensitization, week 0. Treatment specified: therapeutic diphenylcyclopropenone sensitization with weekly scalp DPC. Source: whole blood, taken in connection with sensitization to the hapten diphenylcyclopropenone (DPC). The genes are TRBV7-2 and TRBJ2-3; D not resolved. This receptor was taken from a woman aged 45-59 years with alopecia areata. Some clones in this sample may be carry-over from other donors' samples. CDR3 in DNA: TGTGCCAGCAGCTCAATGCCAGGTGCCACAGATACGCAGTATTTT. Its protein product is CASSSMPGATDTQYF. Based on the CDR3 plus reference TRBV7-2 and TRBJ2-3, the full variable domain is GAGVSQSPSNKVTEKGKDVELRCDPISGHTALYWYRQSLGQGLEFLIYFQGNSAPDKSGLPSDRFSAERTGGSVSTLTIQRTQQEDSAVYLCASSSMPGATDTQYFGPGTRLTVL.